This entry features one T cell receptor (beta chain) sequence. Its specificity is unknown. Unique molecular identifiers were carried by the TCR beta cDNA libraries. One entry per CDR3 protein results from TCRdb running MiXCR on the PCR reads. The sample consists of fewer than 850,000 distinct CDR3 sequences, 30% of them appearing once. The CDR3 contains 16 residues. The V gene's germline CDR1 is MNHEY and CDR2 SVGAGI. V was pared by 0 bases and J by 11 bases, with 22 bases between. This entry belongs to a study of post-analysis software for immune sequencing data. Study background: In terms of disease course, relapsing-remitting, secondary progressive and progressive-relapsing multiple sclerosis were included.

Study-wide results and caveats: A few TRBV segments (TRBV5-6, TRBV5-1 and TRBV20-1 among them) occurred more frequently in patients than in controls. Diversity measured as normalized Chao1 was significantly lower in multiple sclerosis patients than in controls.

This sequence joins TRBV6-5 and TRBJ2-5; D uncertain. Input material: blood. The receptor was isolated from a girl aged 5 to 17 with multiple sclerosis. In DNA form, the CDR3 reads TGTGCCAGCAGTTACTCGGGCGGAGCGAGTTCTGTTCGGCAGTACTTC. Residues: CASSYSGGASSVRQYF.